This T cell receptor (beta chain) was retrieved from a study of shared clonotypes between healthy human individuals (dated by TCRdb to 2020 to 2022). About the study as a whole: The cohort comprised a couple of women and a few men aged 18 to 49 years. For each donor, CD4 naive and CD4 memory were each given three plates, CD8 naive was given two plates, and CD8 memory was given one plate. To estimate repertoire size and how much clonotype sharing occurs between individuals, the study deeply sequenced the blood TCR repertoires of roughly 5 healthy adults. To increase sequencing depth and limit assay-specific biases, different laboratories used diverse techniques to prepare libraries and sequence TCR repertoires. Each donor's leukapheresis produced roughly between roughly 0.85 and 9.5 billion PBMCs. The paper as a whole reports these results and caveats: The small number of donors limited the genetic and exposure-history diversity represented. Across a few donors, approximately 4.6% of naive CD4, roughly 3.5% of naive CD8, under 2.5% of memory CD4, and 0.4% of memory CD8 clonotypes were shared. Pairwise subsampling led to the expectation that sequencing depth would affect the degree of clonotype sharing among donors. Rarefaction of sorted-subset datasets indicated incomplete sequencing despite the large sequencing depth. Estimated clonotype richness was generally larger for naive than for memory subsets. Sampling was limited to blood, and TCR repertoires in tissue likely differ from TCR repertoires in blood. Higher generation probabilities were observed for clonotypes shared by all four sorted-subset donors than for non-shared clonotypes.

The CDR3, cysteine through phenylalanine, is 13 amino acids long. The sequence is cut down to CDR3 DNA, 39 bases in frame from base 1. CDR1 and CDR2, per the germline V gene, are SGHAT and FQNNGV. The V end loses 6 bases and the J end loses 12 bases, and a stretch of 18 bases separates them. CD8 naive samples consisted of CD45RO-negative cells that were positively selected for CCR7, yielding a CD45RA+CCR7+ population without TemRA cells. The donors were healthy, HIV-negative adults who had no recently reported acute infections or vaccinations. All donors were Caucasian adults living in Nashville, Tennessee, USA. After blood collection by leukapheresis, PBMCs were isolated using Ficoll-Histopaque density gradient centrifugation and then cryopreserved in the vapor phase of liquid nitrogen. Analytical flow cytometry was used to check the purity and quantity of every magnetically sorted T cell population. From each sorted fraction, genomic DNA was isolated and quantified by UV absorbance on a Nanodrop 2000c.

This clone was detected only a few times. What antigen it recognizes has not been identified. The input lacks base qualities; no much larger clone sits a single base away. Using the deep immunoSEQ assay, TCR CDR3 regions were amplified from genomic DNA by multiplex PCR. Extracted genomic DNA from each cell subset was distributed evenly across all wells of several immunoSEQ 96-well plates, and each plate was treated as a replicate. For sorted subsets, each replicate PCR was loaded with roughly 200 ng genomic DNA, equivalent to about 30,000 T cell genomes. Purified libraries were measured with a Qubit 3.0 fluorometer, size-checked on a Bioanalyzer 2100, and measured again with the KAPA Library Quantification kit. Every immunoSEQ 96-well plate was sequenced on a separate single-read 150-cycle Illumina NextSeq 550 flow cell. On the study's bioinformatics: Because the immunoSEQ output included only junctional sequences and no quality scores, the filtering could not be the same as the filtering used for full-length reads. Sequences were annotated with PyIR, a Python wrapper for IgBLAST v1.9, using IMGT germline references to assign V/J genes and CDR3. Reads with weak V/J assignments (E-value above 1e-6), missing CDR3, stop codons, out-of-frame junctions, or ambiguous translated residues were removed. V3J clonotypes were defined as sequences sharing the same inferred V gene, J gene, and CDR3 amino acid sequence. The percentage overlap between two repertoires was calculated by dividing the number of shared unique clonotypes by the size of the smaller repertoire. Three approaches were used to assess repertoire richness: RTK rarefaction, the Chao1 estimator, and Recon v2.1 estimates of unobserved clonotypes. OLGA was used to compute generation probabilities for all TCRbeta clonotypes that the gDNA method yielded from a handful of donors. The table was pulled from immuneACCESS by TCRdb, which kept in-frame rearrangements only. Such tables lose some clones; where checked, under half of the loss comes from unresolved V genes, and the rest has no known cause. The DNA gave D and trimming, while V, J and clone size come from that table. This sample holds approximately 840,000 clones; around 96% were observed only once. About 0.22% of the sample is in the top ten clones.

The specimen sequenced was naive CD8+ T cells sorted from blood. In the paper's terms, the cell subset or site label means: CD45RA+CCR7+. The origin of this receptor is a young man in good health. Recombination joined TRBV11-2 with TRBJ2-1; there is no confident call for the D gene. The nucleotide sequence reads TGTGCCAGCAGATCCCGAGCCCTCGAAGGGCAGTTCTTC. It codes for CASRSRALEGQFF.